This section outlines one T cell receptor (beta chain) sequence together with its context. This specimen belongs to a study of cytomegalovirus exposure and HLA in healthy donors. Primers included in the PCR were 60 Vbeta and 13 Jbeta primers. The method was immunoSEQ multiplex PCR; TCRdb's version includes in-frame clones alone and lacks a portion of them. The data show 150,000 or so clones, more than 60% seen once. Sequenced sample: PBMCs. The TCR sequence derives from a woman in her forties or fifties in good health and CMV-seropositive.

This CDR3 reads CASSQSGTGSYNEQFF. In DNA form, the CDR3 reads TGTGCCAGCTCGCAATCCGGGACAGGGTCCTACAATGAGCAGTTCTTC. V is TRBV18 and J is TRBJ2-1, with 9 bases aligning to TRBD1. The length of the CDR3 is 16 residues. V lost 6 bases to trimming and J lost 1 base; unmatched junction nucleotides: 7. In germline, CDR1 is KGHSH, CDR2 LQKENI.